These 9 T cell receptor beta chains were sequenced from one sample in a study of control samples from healthy donors and cancer patients. TCRdb's copy holds only in-frame clones and misses some; the assay was immunoSEQ multiplex PCR. The sample lists about 34,000 clones; around 83% were seen once. Sample: PBMCs. These receptor sequences come from a woman between 40 and 55 years old with lung cancer.

The V call is TRBV4-1, the J call TRBJ2-1; perhaps TRBD2 as D (6 bases). CDR1 is MGHRA, CDR2 YSYEKL, per germline. With 4 bases removed from V and 6 bases from J, the gap between germline ends came to 13 bases. The CDR3 spans 14 residues. CDR3 sequence (DNA): TGCGCCAGCAGCCCGTGGGACTTGACCAATGAGCAGTTCTTC. This codes for CASSPWDLTNEQFF.

This clone was observed a few times. As DNA, the CDR3 is TGTGCCAGCAGCCAAGCGGGGCGGGGTGAAAGAGATACGCAGTATTTT. Translating it yields CASSQAGRGERDTQYF. This chain joins TRBV3-1 (or the pseudogene TRBV3-2) and TRBJ2-3, with a weak D call TRBD2 (6 bases). The CDR3 length is 16 residues. V gave up 1 base and J gave up 5 bases, with 16 bases separating them. CDR1 is LGHDT, CDR2 YNNKEL, per germline (reference sequence).

The CDR3 bases are TGTGCCAGCAGTGAAGCGGGGGGCTCCTACAATGAGCAGTTCTTC. It is translated as CASSEAGGSYNEQFF. The V gene is TRBV6-4, the J gene TRBJ2-1; 9 bases line up with TRBD2. Trimming at V came to 3 bases and at J to 0 bases, leaving 0 bases not matched to a gene. The CDR3 is made up of 15 amino acids. Per germline, CDR1 MRHNA and CDR2 SNTAGT.

The chain uses TRBV5-5 and TRBJ2-3, with 8 bases fitting TRBD1. V was clipped by 4 bases and J by 2 bases; unmatched bases: 3. Germline CDR1 and CDR2: SGHKS and YYEKEE (reference sequence). This CDR3 is 14 amino acids long. The CDR3 sequence is CASSRQGITDTQYF. The DNA for the CDR3 is TGTGCCAGCAGCCGACAGGGGATCACAGATACGCAGTATTTT.

The chain carries TRBV10-3 and TRBJ1-6, with D possibly being TRBD1 (5 bases). Trimming left V 5 bases short and J 8 bases short, with 16 bases between. The germline V gene encodes CDR1 ENHRY and CDR2 SYGVKD. This CDR3 is 15 amino acids long. CDR3 DNA: TGTGCCATCAGTTACGGGACCTCACGGGATTCACCCCTCCACTTT. As protein: CAISYGTSRDSPLHF.

The chain joins TRBV3-1 (or the pseudogene TRBV3-2) to TRBJ1-2; unclear D gene. V shed 1 base and J shed 2 bases, with 8 bases lying between them. The CDR3 has 14 amino acids. Germline V lookup: CDR1 LGHDT, CDR2 YNNKEL (reference sequence). For the CDR3, the DNA is TGTGCCAGCAGCCAAGGGGGAGGAAACTATGGCTACACCTTC. Translated, it gives CASSQGGGNYGYTF.

The genes are TRBV9 and TRBJ2-6; D ambiguous. V lost 4 bases to trimming and J lost 0 bases, with 5 bases between them. Germline-derived CDR1 and CDR2 are SGDLS and YYNGEE. The CDR3 has 14 amino acids. In DNA, the CDR3 is TGTGCCAGCAGCCCTTCCTCTGGGGCCAACGTCCTGACTTTC. This codes for CASSPSSGANVLTF.

The chain couples TRBV12-5 to TRBJ1-2, with TRBD1 as a possible D gene (6 bases). With 6 bases removed from V and 6 bases from J, the gap between germline ends came to 17 bases. This CDR3 is 14 amino acids long. Germline assignment: CDR1 LGHNT and CDR2 FRNRAP. CDR3 amino acids: CASGLSVGGDGYTF. CDR3 DNA sequence: TGTGCTAGTGGCCTATCCGTCGGGGGCGATGGCTACACCTTC.

In this sample, this clone turned up a few times. The gene calls are TRBV5-1 and TRBJ2-3, with unresolved D. This CDR3 has 15 amino acids. Germline CDR1 SGHRS, CDR2 YFSETQ. V was pared by 1 base and J by 0 bases, with 9 bases between. CDR3 DNA: TGCGCCAGCAGCTTGACGGTACCTAGCACAGATACGCAGTATTTT. Translation: CASSLTVPSTDTQYF.